These 26 T cell receptor beta chains were sequenced from one sample in a study of blood T cell repertoires in COVID-19. Data came from immunoSEQ multiplex PCR; TCRdb stores just in-frame clones and leaves some out. Altogether under 450,000 clones are present, roughly 86% being singletons, with the ten largest covering 1.1%. Material for sequencing was peripheral blood. These TCRs come from a human donor with acute or convalescent COVID-19. The donor label of this sample is uncertain.

This clone was seen ten or more times. V usage is TRBV2 and J usage is TRBJ1-1; 9 nucleotides align to TRBD1. The trim removed 5 bases at V and 3 bases at J, leaving 7 bases unmatched. The germline V gene has CDR1 SNHLY and CDR2 FYNNEI. The length of the CDR3 is 15 residues. CDR3 sequence (DNA): TGTGCCAGCAGTCCCGGGACAGGGTCCGACACTGAAGCTTTCTTT. Protein: CASSPGTGSDTEAFF.

The chain links TRBV19 to TRBJ2-5; 8 bases are shared with TRBD1. V dropped 4 bases and J dropped 2; count of bases not matched to a gene: 6. Germline V CDR1 and CDR2: LNHDA, SQIVND (reference sequence). CDR3 length: 15 residues. CDR3 in DNA: TGTGCCAGTAGTACCTGGGACAGGCTACAAGAGACCCAGTACTTC. The encoded protein is CASSTWDRLQETQYF.

This rearrangement joins TRBV11-3 to TRBJ2-5; 8 nucleotides match TRBD1. The length of the CDR3 is 14 residues. In germline, CDR1 is SGHNT, CDR2 YENEEA. V dropped 3 bases and J dropped 5; count of bases not matched to a gene: 5. CDR3 coding DNA: TGTGCCAGCAGCTTCCAGGGGGCAGGGGAGACCCAGTACTTC. Encoded protein: CASSFQGAGETQYF.

This clone appeared once. The chain employs TRBV29-1 and TRBJ1-2; D gene unclear. CDR3 length: 14 amino acids. The germline V gene has CDR1 SQVTM and CDR2 ANQGSEA. Trimming took 2 bases from V and 0 from J, leaving 10 bases between them. The CDR3 sequence: CSVETSDTNYGYTF. DNA for the CDR3: TGCAGCGTTGAAACATCCGACACTAACTATGGCTACACCTTC.

For the CDR3, the DNA is TGTGCCAGCAGCCAGAGGGTAGCGGGATTCTACGAGCAGTACTTC. Translation gives CASSQRVAGFYEQYF. This chain uses TRBV14 with TRBJ2-7; 8 nucleotides align to TRBD2. From germline, CDR1 is SGHDN and CDR2 FVKESK. This CDR3 has 15 residues. The V segment lost 3 bases and the J segment 3 bases; nucleotides outside the gene matches: 7.

This chain uses TRBV29-1 with TRBJ2-7; 9 bases are a match to TRBD1. The CDR3 has 14 amino acids. Per the germline V gene, CDR1 is SQVTM and CDR2 is ANQGSEA. V shed 1 base and J 5 bases; nucleotides not matched to a gene: 6. CDR3 amino acids: CSVEGSGQGHEQYF. CDR3 nucleotide sequence: TGCAGCGTTGAAGGATCCGGACAGGGGCACGAGCAGTACTTC.

The V call is TRBV12-3 or TRBV12-4, the J call TRBJ2-7; unclear D gene. Trimming removed 5 bases at V and 4 bases at J, with 9 bases between. The CDR3 is made up of 12 amino acids. The CDR3 sequence is CASSPSAYEQYF. DNA of the CDR3: TGTGCCAGCAGTCCCTCCGCGTACGAGCAGTACTTC.

This clone appeared many times. The chain couples TRBV4-1 to TRBJ2-5; D uncertain. Germline lookup yields CDR1 MGHRA and CDR2 YSYEKL. There are 13 residues in the CDR3. The V end was cut by 4 bases, the J end by 5 bases, with 11 bases between. The CDR3 DNA sequence: TGCGCCAGCAGCCGGGCGCCGGTGGAGACCCAGTACTTC. This gives the protein CASSRAPVETQYF.

The chain links TRBV19 to TRBJ1-2; a weak D match, TRBD1 (6 bases). This CDR3 has 14 residues. Germline V gene lookup returns CDR1 LNHDA and CDR2 SQIVND (reference sequence). V lost 6 bases to trimming and J lost 8 bases, with 19 bases between them. CDR3 residues: CASRDTRQAKGYTF. CDR3 in DNA: TGTGCCAGTAGGGACACCCGACAGGCGAAGGGCTACACCTTC.

The chain links TRBV6-2 or TRBV6-3 to TRBJ1-5; 7 bases fit TRBD1. CDR3 length: 14 residues. V dropped 5 bases and J dropped 6; count of bases not matched to a gene: 7. The V gene's germline CDR1 is MNHEY and CDR2 SVGEGT. Written as DNA, the CDR3 is TGTGCCAGCAGTGTACAGGGGTTGGCTCAGCCCCAGCATTTT. Translating gives CASSVQGLAQPQHF.

The chain uses TRBV6-6 and TRBJ1-6; D remains unclear. Germline CDR1 reads MNHNY; CDR2 reads SVGAGI (reference sequence). Trimming pared 0 bases from V and 7 bases from J, leaving 4 bases between. This CDR3 has 13 residues. CDR3 region: CASSYSTNSPLHF. CDR3 bases: TGTGCCAGCAGTTACTCGACAAATTCACCCCTCCACTTT.

The chain is built from TRBV5-1 and TRBJ2-1, with 12 positions matching TRBD1. Trimming at V came to 3 bases and at J to 7 bases, leaving 5 bases not matched to a gene. The CDR3 runs 15 residues. Germline V gene data show CDR1 as SGHRS and CDR2 as YFSETQ. CDR3 sequence reads: CASSSEGQGANEQFF. Written as DNA, the CDR3 is TGCGCCAGCAGCTCAGAGGGACAGGGGGCGAATGAGCAGTTCTTC.

This clone was picked up one time. The chain links TRBV19 to TRBJ1-6; D unclear. Per germline, CDR1 LNHDA and CDR2 SQIVND (reference sequence). The CDR3 contains 17 residues. Trimming took off 1 base at V and 5 bases at J, with 15 bases between the two ends. The CDR3 is CASSIALLPGDNSPLHF. The CDR3 DNA sequence: TGTGCCAGTAGTATAGCCCTGCTACCGGGTGATAATTCACCCCTCCACTTT.

The chain uses TRBV5-5 and TRBJ2-5; 11 nucleotides match TRBD2. This CDR3 has 17 residues. Germline CDR1 reads SGHKS; CDR2 reads YYEKEE (reference sequence). Trimming removed 0 bases from V and 2 bases from J; junction bases left unmatched: 6. The CDR3 nucleotides read TGTGCCAGCAGCTTGGTACTAGCGGGAGCCAAACAAGAGACCCAGTACTTC. It codes for CASSLVLAGAKQETQYF. The full variable domain, rest sourced from reference TRBV5-5 and TRBJ2-5, is DAGVTQSPTHLIKTRGQQVTLRCSPISGHKSVSWYQQVLGQGPQFIFQYYEKEERGRGNFPDRFSARQFPNYSSELNVNALLLGDSALYLCASSLVLAGAKQETQYFGPGTRLLVL.

The V gene is TRBV7-6, the J gene TRBJ1-5; 12 bases fit TRBD1. The CDR3 totals 18 residues. Trimming cost V 2 bases and J 4 bases; bases outside gene matches: 9. Looked up from germline, CDR1 is SGHVS and CDR2 is FNYEAQ. The chain's CDR3 is CASSLRAPGQGANQPQHF. For the CDR3, the DNA is TGTGCCAGCAGCTTAAGGGCCCCGGGACAGGGGGCGAATCAGCCCCAGCATTTT.

The V gene is TRBV3-1 (or the pseudogene TRBV3-2), the J gene TRBJ2-1; 11 nucleotides match TRBD1. Germline V gives CDR1 LGHDT, CDR2 YNNKEL (reference sequence). After removal of 1 base from V and 7 bases from J, the junction contained 3 bases not matched to a gene. The CDR3 consists of 15 residues. In DNA, the CDR3 is TGTGCCAGCAGCCAAGGGACAGGGGGCTGGAATGAGCAGTTCTTC. Amino acid sequence: CASSQGTGGWNEQFF.

The gene calls are TRBV5-1 and TRBJ2-5, with 8 bases aligning to TRBD1. Germline V CDR1 and CDR2: SGHRS, YFSETQ. The CDR3 totals 16 residues. V lost 5 bases, J lost 5 bases, and 14 bases stayed unmatched. This CDR3 reads CASRIYQGASRETQYF. The CDR3 DNA is TGCGCCAGCAGGATATATCAGGGGGCATCGAGGGAGACCCAGTACTTC.

In DNA, the CDR3 is TGTGCCAGCAGCTTGTGGGGCCTCAACACTGAAGCTTTCTTT. Its translation is CASSLWGLNTEAFF. The V call is TRBV5-5, the J call TRBJ1-1; the D gene is possibly TRBD1 (5 bases). With 1 base removed from V and 2 bases from J, the gap between germline ends came to 9 bases. Germline V gene data show CDR1 as SGHKS and CDR2 as YYEKEE (reference sequence). This CDR3 has 14 residues.

The genes are TRBV30 and TRBJ1-2; D gene unclear. Germline values: CDR1 GTSNPN, CDR2 SVGIG (reference sequence). The V end was cut by 2 bases, the J end by 7 bases, with 11 bases between. The CDR3 is made up of 12 amino acids. The CDR3 DNA reads TGTGCCTGGAGTTCGGGAGTTTCTGGCTACACCTTC. This gives the protein CAWSSGVSGYTF. Supplemented by reference TRBV30 and TRBJ1-2, the full variable domain reads SQTIHQWPATLVQPVGSPLSLECTVEGTSNPNLYWYRQAAGRGLQLLFYSVGIGQISSEVPQNLSASRPQDRQFILSSKKLLLSDSGFYLCAWSSGVSGYTFGSGTRLTVV.

The rearrangement uses TRBV4-2 and TRBJ2-1, with 12 positions matching TRBD2. The CDR3 sequence is 15 residues long. Germline trimming cut 2 bases from V and 8 bases from J; bases unmatched to any gene: 4. CDR1 and CDR2 from the germline V gene are LGHNA and YNFKEQ. CDR3: CASSQLAGGRDEQFF. The CDR3 coding sequence is TGTGCCAGCAGCCAACTAGCGGGGGGGCGGGATGAGCAGTTCTTC.

This chain connects TRBV11-2 to TRBJ2-1, with D tentatively TRBD2 (5 bases). The CDR3 covers 15 residues. Germline CDR1 SGHAT, CDR2 FQNNGV. V gave up 5 bases and J gave up 6 bases, with 17 bases separating them. CDR3 sequence (DNA): TGTGCCAGCAGCCTCCTGCTGGCGGAGGCCAATGAGCAGTTCTTC. It codes for CASSLLLAEANEQFF.

V gene TRBV2 combines with J gene TRBJ1-5; 7 bases match TRBD1. After removal of 5 bases from V and 5 bases from J, the junction contained 6 bases not matched to a gene. The CDR3 runs 14 residues. Germline values: CDR1 SNHLY, CDR2 FYNNEI. The CDR3 DNA follows: TGTGCCAGCAGTTCCCAGGGGGGATATCAGCCCCAGCATTTT. This codes for CASSSQGGYQPQHF. The full variable domain, rest sourced from reference TRBV2 and TRBJ1-5, is EPEVTQTPSHQVTQMGQEVILRCVPISNHLYFYWYRQILGQKVEFLVSFYNNEISEKSEIFDDQFSVERPDGSNFTLKIRSTKLEDSAMYFCASSSQGGYQPQHFGDGTRLSIL.

The chain has TRBV15 and TRBJ1-3; D gene ambiguous. The CDR3 contains 12 residues. CDR1 and CDR2 from the germline V gene are LNHNV and YYDKDF (reference sequence). Trimming took off 5 bases at V and 1 base at J, with 3 bases between the two ends. The CDR3 region is CATSLSGNTIYF. The CDR3 bases are TGTGCCACCAGCCTTTCTGGAAACACCATATATTTT.

The V and J genes are TRBV7-2 and TRBJ2-7; D gene unclear. Trimming stripped 1 base from V and 3 bases from J, with 13 bases between. This CDR3 contains 15 residues. Germline V gene lookup returns CDR1 SGHTA and CDR2 FQGNSA. CDR3 in DNA: TGTGCCAGCAGCTTAGGCAGTGCGGTTTTCTACGAGCAGTACTTC. Translated: CASSLGSAVFYEQYF.

The V gene is TRBV27, the J gene TRBJ1-2, with no clear D. This CDR3 is built from 15 residues. Germline CDR1 is MNHEY and CDR2 is SMNVEV (reference sequence). V shed 2 bases and J shed 4 bases, with 14 bases lying between them. The chain's CDR3 is CASSLDGGLGYGYTF. The CDR3 DNA is TGTGCCAGCAGTTTAGACGGAGGCTTGGGCTATGGCTACACCTTC.

A remark on this clone: Within the sample, other DNA sequences also encode this same CDR3. The rearrangement links TRBV9 to TRBJ2-3; D unclear. Per the germline V gene, CDR1 is SGDLS and CDR2 is YYNGEE. Trimming took 0 bases from V and 5 from J, leaving 4 bases between them. The CDR3 extends over 12 amino acids. CDR3 in DNA: TGTGCCAGCAGCGTAGGCAGAGATACGCAGTATTTT. It encodes CASSVGRDTQYF. The complete variable domain, with remaining parts taken from reference TRBV9 and TRBJ2-3, reads DSGVTQTPKHLITATGQRVTLRCSPRSGDLSVYWYQQSLDQGLQFLIQYYNGEERAKGNILERFSAQQFPDLHSELNLSSLELGDSALYFCASSVGRDTQYFGPGTRLTVL.